Described below is a single T cell receptor beta chain sequence and its context. A CD8+CD4-CCR7+CD45RA+ gate was used to sort naive CD8 T cells. The sample is drawn from a study of molecular identifiers for immune sequencing clone quantification. Generation of bulk TCR libraries relied on previously described methods and listed TCR primers. TCRdb recomputed calls from the PCR reads with MiXCR, one row per CDR3 protein. The data hold a few hundred thousand distinct CDR3 sequences, with 24% observed a single time. This CDR3 is built from 15 residues. Per germline, CDR1 MNHEY and CDR2 SVGAGI. With 0 bases clipped from V and 10 bases from J, the junction kept 7 bases outside the gene matches.

The sample comprised naive CD8+ T cells from blood, with Jurkat cell RNA spiked in. Noted subset: FACS-sorted CD8+CD4-CCR7+CD45RA+ naive T cells. The receptor was derived from a human donor in good health. Some libraries in this study had Jurkat cell RNA spiked in. V and J are TRBV6-5 and TRBJ2-1, with 9 bases lining up with TRBD1. CDR3 protein: CASSYSGTGFEEQFF. Written as DNA, the CDR3 is TGTGCCAGCAGTTACTCGGGGACAGGGTTCGAGGAGCAGTTCTTC.